Below are 31 T cell receptor beta chains sequenced from a single sample in a study of PD-1 blockade in classical Hodgkin lymphoma. Every patient relapsed after autologous stem cell transplantation, and brentuximab vedotin exposure varied. Profiled with immunoSEQ multiplex PCR; TCRdb holds only in-frame clones, not every one. The sample has over 25,000 clones; about two thirds are singletons. This material consisted of peripheral blood mononuclear cells (PBMCs), taken before the second cycle of nivolumab. Receptors were obtained from a human donor with classical Hodgkin lymphoma.

The chain links TRBV27 to TRBJ2-1, with D possibly matching TRBD1 (6 bases). Germline loops: CDR1 MNHEY, CDR2 SMNVEV (reference sequence). V was clipped by 5 bases and J by 5 bases, with 13 bases between them. The CDR3 loop spans 14 amino acids. The CDR3 region has the DNA TGTGCCAGCAGTGGACCGTACAGGGACAATGAGCAGTTCTTC. Amino acid sequence: CASSGPYRDNEQFF.

This CDR3 is CASSLYPSSYEQYF. CDR3 nucleotides: TGTGCCAGCAGTTTATATCCTAGCTCCTACGAGCAGTACTTC. V and J are TRBV28 and TRBJ2-7; D ambiguous. The V and J ends lost 1 base and 0 bases respectively, with 7 bases between them. This CDR3 has 14 residues. Germline V CDR1 and CDR2: MDHEN, SYDVKM.

There are a few counts of this clone. The chain uses TRBV6-5 and TRBJ1-2, with TRBD1 identical over 9 bases. The CDR3 contains 15 residues. Per germline, CDR1 MNHEY and CDR2 SVGAGI. V shed 6 bases, J shed 8 bases, and the junction held 13 bases outside the gene matches. CDR3 in amino acids: CASRSRDRDLKGYTF. The CDR3 DNA is TGTGCCAGCAGAAGCCGGGACAGGGATCTTAAGGGCTACACCTTC.

V gene TRBV2 combines with J gene TRBJ2-3; the D gene is possibly TRBD2 (5 bases). The CDR3 has 12 residues. V lost 11 bases to trimming and J lost 3 bases, with 12 bases between them. Germline-derived CDR1 and CDR2 are SNHLY and FYNNEI. CDR3 nucleotide sequence: TGTGCCCGGAGTCGAGGGACAGATACGCAGTATTTT. It codes for CARSRGTDTQYF.

J is TRBJ2-7 and V is TRBV5-4; no firm D call. Per the germline V gene, CDR1 is SGHNT and CDR2 is YYREEE (reference sequence). This CDR3 has 12 amino acids. V lost 1 base, J lost 2 bases, and 4 bases lay in between. In nucleotides, the CDR3 is TGTGCCAGCAGCTTGCTGCCCTACGAGCAGTACTTC. This gives the protein CASSLLPYEQYF.

This chain connects TRBV7-9 to TRBJ2-3, with D perhaps TRBD1 (5 bases). CDR3 length: 16 residues. Germline assignment: CDR1 SEHNR and CDR2 FQNEAQ (reference sequence). Trimming removed 3 bases at V and 6 bases at J, with 19 bases between. CDR3 loop: CASSFLDTVKGDTQYF. CDR3 DNA sequence: TGTGCCAGCAGCTTTTTGGACACGGTAAAAGGGGATACGCAGTATTTT.

This rearrangement joins TRBV6-5 to TRBJ1-5; D gene uncertain. Germline V lookup: CDR1 MNHEY, CDR2 SVGAGI. V was shortened by 3 bases and J by 6 bases, with 9 bases between the two germline ends. This CDR3 is built from 13 residues. The CDR3 DNA follows: TGTGCCAGCAGTTATTATTTTGGTCAGCCCCAGCATTTT. Translation gives CASSYYFGQPQHF.

The genes are TRBV11-2 and TRBJ2-2, with D possibly matching TRBD2 (5 bases). The CDR3 totals 14 residues. Germline values: CDR1 SGHAT, CDR2 FQNNGV. The V and J ends lost 1 base and 11 bases respectively, with 14 bases between them. CDR3 residues: CASSLAVASLELFF. The CDR3 bases are TGTGCCAGCAGCTTAGCTGTAGCGAGTCTTGAGCTGTTTTTT.

This sequence joins TRBV9 and TRBJ2-3; TRBD1 is a possible D gene (6 bases). The CDR3 contains 15 residues. CDR1 is SGDLS and CDR2 is YYNGEE in the germline V gene. The germline V and J ends were trimmed by 3 bases and 3 bases, with 14 bases remaining between them. The CDR3 sequence is CASSGGVGGTDTQYF. The CDR3 DNA reads as TGTGCCAGCAGCGGAGGCGTAGGGGGTACAGATACGCAGTATTTT.

In its sample, this clone ranks as medium-sized (0.01 to 0.1%). The CDR3 bases are TGTGCCAGCAGCCACCAGGGAGACAGGGGCACTGAAGCTTTCTTT. This gives the protein CASSHQGDRGTEAFF. The chain joins TRBV7-9 to TRBJ1-1, with TRBD1 matching over 8 bases. This CDR3 spans 15 amino acids. Trimming cost V 5 bases and J 4 bases; bases outside gene matches: 9. The V gene's germline CDR1 is SEHNR and CDR2 FQNEAQ (reference sequence).

V is TRBV7-6 and J is TRBJ2-7, with D hard to call. Germline loops: CDR1 SGHVS, CDR2 FNYEAQ. This CDR3 contains 12 residues. Trimming took 4 bases from V and 4 from J, leaving 8 bases between them. The CDR3 reads CASSSDGYEQYF. As DNA, the CDR3 is TGTGCCAGCAGCTCGGACGGGTACGAGCAGTACTTC.

The gene calls are TRBV14 and TRBJ2-3, with a tentative D call TRBD1 (6 bases). Deletions cut 4 bases from V and 4 bases from J, with 9 bases between. This CDR3 has 13 amino acids. Germline V gives CDR1 SGHDN, CDR2 FVKESK. The chain's CDR3 is CASSLEGADTQYF. The CDR3 DNA follows: TGTGCCAGCAGCCTAGAGGGGGCAGATACGCAGTATTTT.

The V call is TRBV18, the J call TRBJ1-1; 9 bases agree with TRBD1. CDR1 and CDR2 from the germline V gene are KGHSH and LQKENI. The V gene end was trimmed by 5 bases and the J gene end by 3 bases; junction bases not matched to a gene: 1. The CDR3 has 13 amino acids. CDR3 sequence: CASSRQGDTEAFF. DNA of the CDR3: TGTGCCAGCTCAAGACAGGGGGACACTGAAGCTTTCTTT.

This rearrangement joins TRBV5-1 to TRBJ2-2; 12 bases fit TRBD2. CDR1 and CDR2 from the germline V gene are SGHRS and YFSETQ. The V segment lost 5 bases and the J segment 5 bases; nucleotides outside the gene matches: 4. There are 15 residues in the CDR3. CDR3 loop: CASRTSGGTTGELFF. The CDR3 DNA reads as TGCGCCAGCAGAACTAGCGGGGGGACTACCGGGGAGCTGTTTTTT.

This chain connects TRBV5-6 to TRBJ2-2; 7 bases line up with TRBD1. The junction had 10 bases not matched to a gene; V was cut back by 4 bases and J by 1 base. Germline CDR1 reads SGHDT; CDR2 reads YYEEEE. This CDR3 has 17 amino acids. In DNA form, the CDR3 reads TGTGCCAGCAGCCGATTGACAGGGTCAGAGAACACCGGGGAGCTGTTTTTT. Residues: CASSRLTGSENTGELFF.

On this clone: A read error may produce the germline difference seen at one junction end. The rearrangement links TRBV7-7 to TRBJ1-5, with no clear D. Germline assignment: CDR1 SSHAT and CDR2 FNYEAQ (reference sequence). This CDR3 is 13 amino acids long. DNA for the CDR3: TGTGCTAGCAGCAAGGGTCTCAATCAGCCCCAGCATTTT. It is translated as CASSKGLNQPQHF.

The rearrangement joins TRBV5-6 to TRBJ2-3; 10 nucleotides line up with TRBD2. J lost 2 bases, V lost 1 base, and 4 bases had no gene match. Germline values: CDR1 SGHDT, CDR2 YYEEEE. The CDR3 contains 16 residues. The CDR3 DNA follows: TGTGCCAGCAGCTTGAAACTAGCGGGGTTCACAGATACGCAGTATTTT. It specifies CASSLKLAGFTDTQYF.

The chain joins TRBV4-1 to TRBJ1-1; TRBD1 might be the D (5 bases). The CDR3 runs 17 residues. In germline, CDR1 is MGHRA, CDR2 YSYEKL. Trimming shortened V by 0 bases and J by 1 base, and 15 bases separated the two germline ends. Here the CDR3 reads CASSQERIRASNTEAFF. Here the CDR3 DNA reads TGCGCCAGCAGCCAAGAGCGGATCAGGGCTTCGAACACTGAAGCTTTCTTT.

The chain combines TRBV10-3 with TRBJ1-1; TRBD1 is a possible D gene (5 bases). There are 15 residues in the CDR3. Germline CDR1 reads ENHRY; CDR2 reads SYGVKD. Trimming stripped 6 bases from V and 0 bases from J, with 14 bases between. The CDR3 here is CAIRVTESMNTEAFF. CDR3 sequence (DNA): TGTGCCATCAGGGTGACAGAGTCTATGAACACTGAAGCTTTCTTT.

This clone was observed a few times. The V gene is TRBV6-9, the J gene TRBJ1-2; tentatively, D is TRBD1 (6 bases). The CDR3 has 13 amino acids. Germline lookup yields CDR1 MNHGY and CDR2 SVAAGI. Trimming shortened V by 6 bases and J by 0 bases, and 8 bases separated the two germline ends. CDR3 amino acids: CASRQGPNYGYTF. The CDR3 DNA reads as TGTGCCAGCAGGCAGGGGCCTAACTATGGCTACACCTTC.

This clone was seen only once. In nucleotides, the CDR3 is TGTGCCATCAGCTTCTCAGGTGGGACACAGCCCCAGCATTTT. Amino acid sequence: CAISFSGGTQPQHF. This chain uses TRBV10-3 with TRBJ1-5; D perhaps matches TRBD1 (6 bases). V was clipped by 6 bases and J by 7 bases, with 16 bases between them. This CDR3 contains 14 residues. Germline CDR1 ENHRY, CDR2 SYGVKD.

The chain carries TRBV5-6 and TRBJ2-3, with D maybe TRBD1 (6 bases). Trimming removed 4 bases at V and 6 bases at J, with 12 bases between. Germline V gene sequence: CDR1 SGHDT, CDR2 YYEEEE. The CDR3 is 13 amino acids. The CDR3 is CASSQTGRDTQYF. In nucleotides, the CDR3 is TGTGCCAGCAGCCAGACAGGCAGGGATACGCAGTATTTT.

This clone was observed a handful of times. The rearrangement uses TRBV27 and TRBJ1-1, with D unresolved. V gave up 6 bases and J gave up 8 bases, with 13 bases separating them. The CDR3 runs to 12 residues. The V gene's germline CDR1 is MNHEY and CDR2 SMNVEV (reference sequence). CDR3 DNA sequence: TGTGCCAGCAGCCGGCCCGGGATAGAAGCTTTCTTT. Protein: CASSRPGIEAFF.

This clone has a handful of counts. The chain carries TRBV7-2 and TRBJ1-1; D is possibly TRBD1 (6 bases). Germline-derived CDR1 and CDR2 are SGHTA and FQGNSA. The CDR3 loop spans 13 amino acids. Trimming cost V 1 base and J 7 bases, with 10 bases left between them. CDR3 region: CASSLGGAGEAFF. DNA of the CDR3: TGTGCCAGCAGCTTAGGGGGGGCCGGTGAAGCTTTCTTT.

The V call is TRBV19, the J call TRBJ2-1, with no clear D. The V and J ends lost 9 bases and 3 bases respectively, with 6 bases between them. There are 11 residues in the CDR3. Germline assignment: CDR1 LNHDA and CDR2 SQIVND (reference sequence). For the CDR3, the DNA is TGTGCCAGCTGGGACTACAATGAGCAGTTCTTC. Protein sequence: CASWDYNEQFF.

This sequence joins TRBV7-9 and TRBJ2-5; D might be TRBD2 (6 bases). There are 12 residues in the CDR3. The V end was cut by 5 bases, the J end by 4 bases, with 8 bases between. CDR1 SEHNR and CDR2 FQNEAQ come from the germline V gene (reference sequence). The CDR3 here is CASSLSGETQYF. The CDR3 nucleotides are TGTGCCAGCAGCCTTAGCGGAGAGACCCAGTACTTC.

This clone was detected once. The CDR3 coding sequence is TGTGCCAGCAGCCCGCGGGGGGTCCTAGATGAGCAGTTCTTC. Residues: CASSPRGVLDEQFF. V usage is TRBV5-4 and J usage is TRBJ2-1, with 8 bases matching TRBD2. The germline CDR1 and CDR2 sequences are SGHNT and YYREEE (reference sequence). The CDR3 has 14 residues. With V trimmed by 4 bases and J by 8 bases, 8 bases remained unmatched.

The chain employs TRBV4-3 and TRBJ2-7; no reliable D call. Trimming removed 1 base from V and 5 bases from J, with 3 bases in between. The germline V gene has CDR1 LGHNA and CDR2 YSLEER. This CDR3 region has 11 residues. As DNA, the CDR3 is TGCGCCAGCAGCCAAGGGAACGAGCAGTACTTC. Translated, it gives CASSQGNEQYF.

The chain combines TRBV2 with TRBJ2-1; the D is unclear. V shed 4 bases and J shed 5 bases, with 9 bases lying between them. Germline V gene data show CDR1 as SNHLY and CDR2 as FYNNEI. CDR3 length: 13 residues. Written as DNA, the CDR3 is TGTGCCAGCAGTGTAAATGTAAACAATGAGCAGTTCTTC. This encodes CASSVNVNNEQFF.

The chain is built from TRBV5-1 and TRBJ2-7; perhaps TRBD1 as D (7 bases). V was clipped by 4 bases and J by 5 bases, with 16 bases between them. This CDR3 spans 14 amino acids. The germline V gene encodes CDR1 SGHRS and CDR2 YFSETQ. The CDR3 region is CASSPYRGGNEQYF. For the CDR3, the DNA is TGCGCCAGCAGCCCATACAGGGGAGGCAACGAGCAGTACTTC.

The chain couples TRBV28 to TRBJ1-5, with TRBD1 as a possible D gene (6 bases). The germline V gene has CDR1 MDHEN and CDR2 SYDVKM. V was shortened by 6 bases and J by 3 bases, with 12 bases between the two germline ends. CDR3 length equals 14 residues. The CDR3 loop reads CASSPDRLNQPQHF. The CDR3 DNA reads TGTGCCAGCAGCCCCGACAGGCTCAATCAGCCCCAGCATTTT. Full variable domain (rest looked up from reference TRBV28 and TRBJ1-5): DVKVTQSSRYLVKRTGEKVFLECVQDMDHENMFWYRQDPGLGLRLIYFSYDVKMKEKGDIPEGYSVSREKKERFSLILESASTNQTSMYLCASSPDRLNQPQHFGDGTRLSIL.